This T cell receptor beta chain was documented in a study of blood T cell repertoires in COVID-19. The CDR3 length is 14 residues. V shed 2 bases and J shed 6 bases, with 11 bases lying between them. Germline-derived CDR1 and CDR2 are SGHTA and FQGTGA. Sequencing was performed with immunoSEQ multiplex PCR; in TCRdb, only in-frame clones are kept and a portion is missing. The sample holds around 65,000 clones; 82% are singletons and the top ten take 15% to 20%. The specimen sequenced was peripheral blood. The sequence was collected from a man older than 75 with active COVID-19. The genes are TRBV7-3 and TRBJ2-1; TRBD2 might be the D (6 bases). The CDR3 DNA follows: TGTGCCAGCAGCTTAGGTCAGGGAGGCAATGAGCAGTTCTTC. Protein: CASSLGQGGNEQFF.